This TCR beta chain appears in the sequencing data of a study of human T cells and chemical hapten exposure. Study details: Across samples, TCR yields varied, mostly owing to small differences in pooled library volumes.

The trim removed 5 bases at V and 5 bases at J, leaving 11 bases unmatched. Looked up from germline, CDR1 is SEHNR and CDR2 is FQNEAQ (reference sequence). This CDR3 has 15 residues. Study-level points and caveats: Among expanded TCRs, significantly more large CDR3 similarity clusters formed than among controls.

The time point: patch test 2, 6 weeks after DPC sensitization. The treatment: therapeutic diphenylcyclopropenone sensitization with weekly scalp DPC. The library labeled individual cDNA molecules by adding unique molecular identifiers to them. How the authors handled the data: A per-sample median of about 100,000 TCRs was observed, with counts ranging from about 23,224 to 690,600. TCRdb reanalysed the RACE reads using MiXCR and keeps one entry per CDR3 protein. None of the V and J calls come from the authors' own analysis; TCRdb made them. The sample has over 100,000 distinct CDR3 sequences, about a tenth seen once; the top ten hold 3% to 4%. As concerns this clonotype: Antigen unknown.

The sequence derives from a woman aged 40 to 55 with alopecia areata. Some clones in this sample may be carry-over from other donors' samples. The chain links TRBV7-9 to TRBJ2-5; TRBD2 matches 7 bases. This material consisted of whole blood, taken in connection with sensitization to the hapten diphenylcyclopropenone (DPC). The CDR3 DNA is TGTGCCAGCAGCCCCCTGGGAGGGGCCGTGGAGACCCAGTACTTC. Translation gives CASSPLGGAVETQYF.